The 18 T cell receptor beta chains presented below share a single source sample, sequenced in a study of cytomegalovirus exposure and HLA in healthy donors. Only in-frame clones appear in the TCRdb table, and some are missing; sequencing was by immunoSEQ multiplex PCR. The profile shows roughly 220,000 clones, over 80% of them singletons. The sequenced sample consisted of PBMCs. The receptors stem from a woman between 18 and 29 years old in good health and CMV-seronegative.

CDR3 nucleotides: TGTGCCAGCTCACCAAGCGGACAGCAAACAGGCGGCTACACCTTC. Its protein is CASSPSGQQTGGYTF. This chain links TRBV18 with TRBJ1-2; weak D call: TRBD1 (6 bases). The ends were cut back, 2 bases at V and 8 bases at J, with 18 bases in the middle. CDR3 length: 15 residues. The germline V gene has CDR1 KGHSH and CDR2 LQKENI.

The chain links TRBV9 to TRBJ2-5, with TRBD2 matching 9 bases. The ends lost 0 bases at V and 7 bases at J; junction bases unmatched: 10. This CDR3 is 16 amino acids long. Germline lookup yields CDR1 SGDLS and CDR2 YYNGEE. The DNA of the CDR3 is TGTGCCAGCAGCGTAGGAGCGGGAGGCGGGATCGGGACCCAGTACTTC. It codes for CASSVGAGGGIGTQYF.

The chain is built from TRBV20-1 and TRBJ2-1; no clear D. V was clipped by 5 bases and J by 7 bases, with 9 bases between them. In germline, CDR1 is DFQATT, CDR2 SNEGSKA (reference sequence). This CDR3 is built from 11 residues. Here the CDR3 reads CSASGWNEQFF. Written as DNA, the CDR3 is TGCAGTGCTTCCGGGTGGAATGAGCAGTTCTTC.

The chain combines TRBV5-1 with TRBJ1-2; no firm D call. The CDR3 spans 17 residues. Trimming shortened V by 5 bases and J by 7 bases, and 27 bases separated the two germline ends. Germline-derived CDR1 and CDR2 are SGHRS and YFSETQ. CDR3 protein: CASRTPTGRESWGGYTF. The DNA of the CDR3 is TGCGCCAGCAGAACTCCTACCGGACGGGAATCTTGGGGTGGCTACACCTTC.

The CDR3 DNA reads as TGTGCCATCAGTGAACGACGGGAGGGTGAGCAGTTCTTC. Residues: CAISERREGEQFF. This chain links TRBV10-3 with TRBJ2-1; 8 positions agree with TRBD2. Looked up from germline, CDR1 is ENHRY and CDR2 is SYGVKD. Losses at the gene ends were 3 bases for V and 9 bases for J; bases not matched to a gene: 4. CDR3 length: 13 amino acids.

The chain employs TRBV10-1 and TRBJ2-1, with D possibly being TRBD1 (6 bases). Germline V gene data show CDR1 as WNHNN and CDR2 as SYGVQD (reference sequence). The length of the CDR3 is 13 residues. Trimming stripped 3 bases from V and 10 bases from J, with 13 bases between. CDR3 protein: CASSDQGLGEQFF. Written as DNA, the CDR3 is TGCGCCAGCAGTGACCAGGGGCTCGGCGAGCAGTTCTTC.

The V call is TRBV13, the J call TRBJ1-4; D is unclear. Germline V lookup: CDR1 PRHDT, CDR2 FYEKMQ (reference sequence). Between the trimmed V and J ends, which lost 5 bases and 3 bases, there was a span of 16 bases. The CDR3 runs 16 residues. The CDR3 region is CASSLYSGVANEKLFF. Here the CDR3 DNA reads TGTGCCAGCAGCCTCTATTCGGGTGTTGCTAATGAAAAACTGTTTTTT.

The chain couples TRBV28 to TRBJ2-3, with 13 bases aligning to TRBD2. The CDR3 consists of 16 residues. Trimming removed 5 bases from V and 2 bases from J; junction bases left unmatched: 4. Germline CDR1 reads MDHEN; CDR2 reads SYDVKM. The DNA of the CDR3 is TGTGCCAGCAGTGCCGGGACTAGCGGGAACACAGATACGCAGTATTTT. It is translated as CASSAGTSGNTDTQYF.

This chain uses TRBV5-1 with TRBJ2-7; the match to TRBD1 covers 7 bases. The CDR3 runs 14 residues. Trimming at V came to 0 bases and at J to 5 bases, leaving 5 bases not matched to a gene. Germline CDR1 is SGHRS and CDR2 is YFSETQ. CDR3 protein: CASSLDRGVNEQYF. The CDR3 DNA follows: TGCGCCAGCAGCTTGGACAGGGGTGTAAACGAGCAGTACTTC. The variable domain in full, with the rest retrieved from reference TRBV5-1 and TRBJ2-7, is KAGVTQTPRYLIKTRGQQVTLSCSPISGHRSVSWYQQTPGQGLQFLFEYFSETQRNKGNFPGRFSGRQFSNSRSEMNVSTLELGDSALYLCASSLDRGVNEQYFGPGTRLTVT.

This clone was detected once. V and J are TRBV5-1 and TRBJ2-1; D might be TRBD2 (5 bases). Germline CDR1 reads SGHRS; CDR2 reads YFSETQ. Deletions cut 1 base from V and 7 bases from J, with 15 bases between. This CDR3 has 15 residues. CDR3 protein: CASSLSSRAGNEQFF. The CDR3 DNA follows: TGCGCCAGCAGCTTGTCGTCGCGGGCTGGTAATGAGCAGTTCTTC.

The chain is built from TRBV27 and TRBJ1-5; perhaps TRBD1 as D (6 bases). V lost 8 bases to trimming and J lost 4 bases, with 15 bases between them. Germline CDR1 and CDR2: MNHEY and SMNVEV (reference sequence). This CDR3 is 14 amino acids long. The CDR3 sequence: CASGQRGANQPQHF. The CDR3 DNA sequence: TGTGCCAGCGGACAGAGAGGGGCGAATCAGCCCCAGCATTTT.

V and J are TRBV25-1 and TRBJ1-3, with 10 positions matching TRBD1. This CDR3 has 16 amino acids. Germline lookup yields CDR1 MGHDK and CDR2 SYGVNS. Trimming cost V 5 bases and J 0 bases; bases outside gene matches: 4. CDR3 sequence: CASSRQGAVSGNTIYF. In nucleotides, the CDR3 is TGTGCCAGCAGTAGACAGGGGGCTGTCTCTGGAAACACCATATATTTT.

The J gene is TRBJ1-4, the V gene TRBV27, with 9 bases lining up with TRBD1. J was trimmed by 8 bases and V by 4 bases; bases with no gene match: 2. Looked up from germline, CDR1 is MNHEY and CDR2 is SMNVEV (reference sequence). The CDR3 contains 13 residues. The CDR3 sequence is CASSWDRAEKLFF. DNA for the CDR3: TGTGCCAGCAGTTGGGACAGGGCCGAAAAACTGTTTTTT.

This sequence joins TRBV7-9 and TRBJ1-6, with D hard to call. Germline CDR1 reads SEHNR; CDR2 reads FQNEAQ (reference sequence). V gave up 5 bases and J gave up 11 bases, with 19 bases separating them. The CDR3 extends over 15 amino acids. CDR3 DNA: TGTGCCAGCAGCCCCCGCGAGGTCGCGCGGACACCCCTCCACTTT. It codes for CASSPREVARTPLHF.

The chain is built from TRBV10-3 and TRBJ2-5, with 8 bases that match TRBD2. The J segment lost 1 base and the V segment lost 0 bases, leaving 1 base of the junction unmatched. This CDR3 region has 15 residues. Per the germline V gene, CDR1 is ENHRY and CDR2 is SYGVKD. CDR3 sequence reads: CAISESTSGQETQYF. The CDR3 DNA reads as TGTGCCATCAGTGAGTCTACTAGCGGCCAAGAGACCCAGTACTTC.

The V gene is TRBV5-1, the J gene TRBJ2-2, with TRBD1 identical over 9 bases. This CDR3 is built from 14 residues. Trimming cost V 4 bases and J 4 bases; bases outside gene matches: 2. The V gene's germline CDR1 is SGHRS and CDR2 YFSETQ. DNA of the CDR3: TGCGCCAGCAGCCTGGACAGGGGCACCGGGGAGCTGTTTTTT. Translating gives CASSLDRGTGELFF.

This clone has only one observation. CDR3 bases: TGTGCCAGCAGTTTCTCCGGGGGACAGGGTGGGTCCGAGCAGTACTTC. The encoded protein is CASSFSGGQGGSEQYF. The chain has TRBV28 and TRBJ2-7; TRBD1 agrees at 9 bases. The germline V gene has CDR1 MDHEN and CDR2 SYDVKM. This CDR3 contains 16 residues. Losses at the gene ends were 3 bases for V and 6 bases for J; bases not matched to a gene: 12.

This CDR3 reads CASSPPRGAYEQYF. CDR3 nucleotides: TGTGCCAGCTCACCGCCACGGGGGGCCTACGAGCAGTACTTC. The chain is built from TRBV18 and TRBJ2-7, with 7 bases matching TRBD2. Germline assignment: CDR1 KGHSH and CDR2 LQKENI. This CDR3 spans 14 amino acids. The junction had 4 bases not matched to a gene; V was cut back by 3 bases and J by 2 bases.